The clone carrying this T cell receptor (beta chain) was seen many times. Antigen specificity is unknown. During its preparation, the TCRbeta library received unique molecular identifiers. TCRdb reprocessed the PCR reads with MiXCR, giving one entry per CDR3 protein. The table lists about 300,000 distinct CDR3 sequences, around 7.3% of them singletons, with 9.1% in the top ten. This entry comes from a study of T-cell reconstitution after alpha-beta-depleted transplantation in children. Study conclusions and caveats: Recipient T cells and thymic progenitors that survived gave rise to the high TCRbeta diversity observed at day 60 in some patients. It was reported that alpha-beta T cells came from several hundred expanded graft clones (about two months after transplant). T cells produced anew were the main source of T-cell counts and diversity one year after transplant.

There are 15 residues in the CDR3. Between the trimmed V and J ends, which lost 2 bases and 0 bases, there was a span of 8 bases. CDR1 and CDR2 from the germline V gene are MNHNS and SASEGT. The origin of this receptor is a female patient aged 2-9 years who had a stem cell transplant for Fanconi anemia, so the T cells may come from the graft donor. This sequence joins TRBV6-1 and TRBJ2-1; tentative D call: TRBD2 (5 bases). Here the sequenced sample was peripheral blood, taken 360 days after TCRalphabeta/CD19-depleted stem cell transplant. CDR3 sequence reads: CASSELGSSYNEQFF. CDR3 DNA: TGTGCCAGCAGTGAACTGGGGAGCTCCTACAATGAGCAGTTCTTC.